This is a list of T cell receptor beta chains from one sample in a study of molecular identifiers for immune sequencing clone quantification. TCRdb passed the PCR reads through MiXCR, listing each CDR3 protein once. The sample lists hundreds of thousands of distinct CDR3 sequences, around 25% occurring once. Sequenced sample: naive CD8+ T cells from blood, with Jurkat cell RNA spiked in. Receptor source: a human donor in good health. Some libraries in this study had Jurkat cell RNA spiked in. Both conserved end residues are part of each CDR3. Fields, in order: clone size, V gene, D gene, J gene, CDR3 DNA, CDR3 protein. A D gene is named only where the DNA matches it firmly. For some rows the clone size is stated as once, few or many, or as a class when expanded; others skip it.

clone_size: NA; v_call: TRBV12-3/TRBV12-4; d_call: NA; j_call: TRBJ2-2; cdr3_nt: TGTGCCAGCAGCTCCGGGACACCTAACACCGGGGAGCTGTTTTTT; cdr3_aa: CASSSGTPNTGELFF
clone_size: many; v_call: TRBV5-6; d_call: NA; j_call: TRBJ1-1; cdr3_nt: TGTGCCAGCAGCGTTGAGTGGTTTCAGGCGGTCGAAGCTTTCTTT; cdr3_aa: CASSVEWFQAVEAFF
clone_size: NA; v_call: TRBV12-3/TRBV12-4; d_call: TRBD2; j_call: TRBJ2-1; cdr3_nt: TGTGCCAGCAGCCGGGAGGGGTTCTCCTACAATGAGCAGTTCTTC; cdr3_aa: CASSREGFSYNEQFF
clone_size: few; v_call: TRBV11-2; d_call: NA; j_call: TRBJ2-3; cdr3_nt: TGTGCCAGCAGCTCCCTCGTAGGGGGGGGAGATACGCAGTATTTT; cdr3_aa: CASSSLVGGGDTQYF
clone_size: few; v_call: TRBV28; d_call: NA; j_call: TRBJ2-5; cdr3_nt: TGTGCCAGCAGTTTTAGGCTGGGAGGCGGGGAGACCCAGTACTTC; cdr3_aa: CASSFRLGGGETQYF
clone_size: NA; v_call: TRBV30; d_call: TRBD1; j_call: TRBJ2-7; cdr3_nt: TGTGCCTGGAGGGCAGGACAGGGCCTCTCCTACGAGCAGTACTTC; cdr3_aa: CAWRAGQGLSYEQYF
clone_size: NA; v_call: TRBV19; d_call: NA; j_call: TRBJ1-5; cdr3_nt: TGTGCCAGTAGTATAGGGCAGATCCGGTATAGCAATCAGCCCCAGCATTTT; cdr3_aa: CASSIGQIRYSNQPQHF
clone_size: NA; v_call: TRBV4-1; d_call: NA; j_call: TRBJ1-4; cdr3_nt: TGCGCCAGTCTGCGAGGGGAGACAACTAATGAAAAACTGTTTTTT; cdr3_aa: CASLRGETTNEKLFF
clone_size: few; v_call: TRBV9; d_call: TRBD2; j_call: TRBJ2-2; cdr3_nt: TGTGCCAGCAGCGGTAGCGGGAGGGCCGCCGGGGAGCTGTTTTTT; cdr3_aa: CASSGSGRAAGELFF
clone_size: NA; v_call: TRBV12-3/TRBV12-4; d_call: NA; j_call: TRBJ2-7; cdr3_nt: TGTGCCAGCAGTTTCCAGCTATCCACCTACGAGCAGTACTTC; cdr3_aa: CASSFQLSTYEQYF
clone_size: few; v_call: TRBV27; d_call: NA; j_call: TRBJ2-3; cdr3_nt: TGTGCCAGCAGTTTATCGCAGGGGCTTGGCGCAGATACGCAGTATTTT; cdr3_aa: CASSLSQGLGADTQYF
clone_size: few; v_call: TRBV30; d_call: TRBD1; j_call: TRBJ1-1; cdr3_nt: TGTGCCTGGGACCGGACAGGGCAAACTGAAGCTTTCTTT; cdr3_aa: CAWDRTGQTEAFF
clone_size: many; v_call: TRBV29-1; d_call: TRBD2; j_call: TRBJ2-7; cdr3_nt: TGCAGCACGGATGGTAGCGGGGGCGAGCAGTACTTC; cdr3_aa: CSTDGSGGEQYF
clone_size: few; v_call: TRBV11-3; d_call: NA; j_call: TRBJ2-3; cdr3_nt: TGTGCCAGCAGCTTGGGGATCACGCAGTATTTT; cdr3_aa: CASSLGITQYF
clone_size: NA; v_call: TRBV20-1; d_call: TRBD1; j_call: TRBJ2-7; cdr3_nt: TGCAGTGCTACCCCACCTATCCGGGACAGTTCCTACGAGCAGTACTTC; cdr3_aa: CSATPPIRDSSYEQYF
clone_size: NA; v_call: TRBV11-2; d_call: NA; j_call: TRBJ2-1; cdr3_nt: TGTGCCAGCAGCTATGGGACCCCGGCGTCGAGGGAGTTCTTC; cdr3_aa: CASSYGTPASREFF
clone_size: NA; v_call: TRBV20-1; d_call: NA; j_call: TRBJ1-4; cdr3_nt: TGCAGTGCTAGATCCCTCGGGGAGTCTAGTGAAAAACTGTTTTTT; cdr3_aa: CSARSLGESSEKLFF
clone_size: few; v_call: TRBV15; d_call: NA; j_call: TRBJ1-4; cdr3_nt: TGTGCCACCAGCAGAGGGGTTGGTCTACTCGCGAACCCTAATGAAAAACTGTTTTTT; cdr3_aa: CATSRGVGLLANPNEKLFF
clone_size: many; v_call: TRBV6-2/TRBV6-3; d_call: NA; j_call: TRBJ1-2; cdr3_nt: TGTGCCAGCAGTTACGGTGACACTGATAGCTACACCTTC; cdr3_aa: CASSYGDTDSYTF
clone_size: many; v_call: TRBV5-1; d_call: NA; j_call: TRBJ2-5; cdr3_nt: TGCGCCAGCAGCTTGTACTCAGGACAAGAGACCCAGTACTTC; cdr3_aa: CASSLYSGQETQYF
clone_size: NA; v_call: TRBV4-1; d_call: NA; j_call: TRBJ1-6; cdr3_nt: TGCGCCAGCAGCCGGGGGGTTGGGGTTAATTCACCCCTCCACTTT; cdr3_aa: CASSRGVGVNSPLHF
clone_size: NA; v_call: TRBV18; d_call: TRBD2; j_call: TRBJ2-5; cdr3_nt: TGTGCCAGCTCGTTAGCGGGGGGCTCAAGGAACCAAGAGACCCAGTACTTC; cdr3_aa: CASSLAGGSRNQETQYF
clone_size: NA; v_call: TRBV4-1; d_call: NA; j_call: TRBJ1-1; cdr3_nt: TGCGCCAGCAGCCCGTACCCAGGGGTGCGCGGTGAGACTGAAGCTTTCTTT; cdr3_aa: CASSPYPGVRGETEAFF
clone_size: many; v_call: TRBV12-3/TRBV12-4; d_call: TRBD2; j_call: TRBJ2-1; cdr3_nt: TGTGCCAGCAGTCACACCGCGGGGGGTAAAGGGCAGTTCTTC; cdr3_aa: CASSHTAGGKGQFF
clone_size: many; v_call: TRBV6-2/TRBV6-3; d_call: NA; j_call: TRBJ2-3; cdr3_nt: TGTGCCAGCAGTTACTCGAGACAGGAGGAGTTAACAGATACGCAGTATTTT; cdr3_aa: CASSYSRQEELTDTQYF
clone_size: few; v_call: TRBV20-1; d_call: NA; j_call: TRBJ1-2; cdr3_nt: TGCAGTGCTACCGGAGATGGCTACACCTTC; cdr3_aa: CSATGDGYTF
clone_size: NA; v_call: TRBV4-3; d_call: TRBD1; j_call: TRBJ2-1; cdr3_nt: TGCGCCAGCAGCCAAGATCGGGACAGGTCCGGCAATGAGCGGTTCTTC; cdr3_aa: CASSQDRDRSGNERFF
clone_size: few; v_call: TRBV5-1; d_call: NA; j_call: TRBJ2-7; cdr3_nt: TGCGCCAGCAGCTTGACCACGGGTAGTGACGAGCAGTACTTC; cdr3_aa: CASSLTTGSDEQYF
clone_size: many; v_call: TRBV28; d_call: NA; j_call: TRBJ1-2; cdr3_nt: TGTGCCAGCAGTTTTTTGTGGTCCCGCACCGGGACGAGGGGCTACACCTTC; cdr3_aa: CASSFLWSRTGTRGYTF
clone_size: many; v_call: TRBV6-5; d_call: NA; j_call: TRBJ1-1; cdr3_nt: TGTGCCAGCAGTTCAGACCCCACTGAAGCTTTCTTT; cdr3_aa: CASSSDPTEAFF
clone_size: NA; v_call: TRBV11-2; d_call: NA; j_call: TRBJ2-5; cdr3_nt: TGTGCCAGCAGCCCGCAGACTAGGCGCCAAGAGTCCCAGTACTTC; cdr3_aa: CASSPQTRRQESQYF
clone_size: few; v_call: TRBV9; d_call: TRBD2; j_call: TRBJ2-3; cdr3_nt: TGTGCCAGCAGCGTCCAGATAGCGGGAGTGACAGATACGCAGTATTTT; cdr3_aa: CASSVQIAGVTDTQYF
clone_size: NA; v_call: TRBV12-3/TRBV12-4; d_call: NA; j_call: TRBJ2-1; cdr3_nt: TGTGCCAGCAGTTTATTATCAGTGATCTACGATGAGCAGTTCTTC; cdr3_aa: CASSLLSVIYDEQFF
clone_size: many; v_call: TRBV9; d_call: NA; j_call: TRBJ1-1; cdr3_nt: TGTGCCAGCAGCGTAGACGGGACCCCAAATGGGCCGAACACTGAAGCTTTCTTT; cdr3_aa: CASSVDGTPNGPNTEAFF
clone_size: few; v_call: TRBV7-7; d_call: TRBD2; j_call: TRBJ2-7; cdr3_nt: TGTGCTAGCAGCTTAAACCCTAGCGGGTTCTACGAGCAGTACTTC; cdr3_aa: CASSLNPSGFYEQYF
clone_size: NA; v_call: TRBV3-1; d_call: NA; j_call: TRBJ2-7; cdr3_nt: TGTGCCAGCAGCCAAGATGCCAACGAGCAGTACTTC; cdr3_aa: CASSQDANEQYF
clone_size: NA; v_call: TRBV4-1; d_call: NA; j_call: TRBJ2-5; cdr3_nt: TGCGCCAGCAGCCAGGTTCACAGTCAATACAATGAGCAGTACTTC; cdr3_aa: CASSQVHSQYNEQYF
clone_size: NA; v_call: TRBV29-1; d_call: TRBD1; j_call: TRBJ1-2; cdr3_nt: TGCAGCGTTCAACAGGGGGGTGGTGGCTACACCTTC; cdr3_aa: CSVQQGGGGYTF
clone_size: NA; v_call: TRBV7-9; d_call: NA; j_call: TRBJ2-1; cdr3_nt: TGTGCCAGCAGCCGCAGTGGCAATGAGCAGCTCTTC; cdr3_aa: CASSRSGNEQLF